Below, 2 T cell receptor beta chains from the same sample are listed, as sequenced in a study of Ad26.COV2.S vaccination and SARS-CoV-2 variants. Stated treatment: about 20 received Ad26.COV2.S at low or high dose, single or two shots; several received placebo; per-sample allocation not given. Sampling took place 63 days after the first vaccine or placebo injection. The repertoire was sequenced with immunoSEQ multiplex PCR; TCRdb's copy has only in-frame clones and lacks some. The sample lists hundreds of thousands of clones; around nine tenths were seen once. The sequenced sample was peripheral blood, obtained in a trial of Ad26.COV2.S vaccine versus placebo. All receptors come from a person between 18 and 65 years old who received the Ad26.COV2.S COVID-19 vaccine or a placebo.

This chain uses TRBV20-1 with TRBJ1-2, with 9 bases lining up with TRBD1. The CDR3 loop spans 15 amino acids. Germline CDR1 is DFQATT and CDR2 is SNEGSKA (reference sequence). Trimming at V came to 3 bases and at J to 5 bases, leaving 10 bases not matched to a gene. CDR3 sequence reads: CSASFRDRARYGYTF. CDR3 DNA sequence: TGCAGTGCTAGTTTCCGGGACAGGGCTCGGTATGGCTACACCTTC.

The chain joins TRBV6-5 to TRBJ1-4, with 8 bases matching TRBD1. V lost 6 bases to trimming and J lost 7 bases; unmatched junction nucleotides: 4. Germline loops: CDR1 MNHEY, CDR2 SVGAGI. The CDR3 spans 13 residues. The CDR3: CASRGQGSEKLFF. CDR3 coding DNA: TGTGCCAGCAGAGGACAGGGTTCTGAAAAACTGTTTTTT.